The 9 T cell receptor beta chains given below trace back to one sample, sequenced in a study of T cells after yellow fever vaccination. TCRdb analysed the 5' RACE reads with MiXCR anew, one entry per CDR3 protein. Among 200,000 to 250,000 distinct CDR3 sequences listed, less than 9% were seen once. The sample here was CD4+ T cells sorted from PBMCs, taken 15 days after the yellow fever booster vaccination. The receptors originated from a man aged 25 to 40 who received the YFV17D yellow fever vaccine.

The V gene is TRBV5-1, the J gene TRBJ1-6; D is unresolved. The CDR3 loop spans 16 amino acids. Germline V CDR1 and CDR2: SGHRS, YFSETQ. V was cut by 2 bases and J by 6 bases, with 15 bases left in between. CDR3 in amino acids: CASSLGSGLANSPLHF. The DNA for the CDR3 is TGCGCCAGCAGCTTAGGATCGGGCCTCGCTAATTCACCCCTCCACTTT.

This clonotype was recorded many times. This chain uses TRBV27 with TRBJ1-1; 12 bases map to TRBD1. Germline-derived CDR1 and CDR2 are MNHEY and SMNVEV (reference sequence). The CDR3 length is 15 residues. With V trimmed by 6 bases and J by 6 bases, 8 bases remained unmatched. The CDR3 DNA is TGTGCCAGCAGGCGGGACAGGGGGCTCCGGGCTGAAGCTTTCTTT. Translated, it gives CASRRDRGLRAEAFF.

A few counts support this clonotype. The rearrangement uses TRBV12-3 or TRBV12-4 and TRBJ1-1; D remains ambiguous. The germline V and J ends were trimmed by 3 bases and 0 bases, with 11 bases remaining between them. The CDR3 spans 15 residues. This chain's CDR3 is CASSFTPDMNTEAFF. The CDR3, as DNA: TGTGCCAGCAGTTTCACCCCTGATATGAACACTGAAGCTTTCTTT.

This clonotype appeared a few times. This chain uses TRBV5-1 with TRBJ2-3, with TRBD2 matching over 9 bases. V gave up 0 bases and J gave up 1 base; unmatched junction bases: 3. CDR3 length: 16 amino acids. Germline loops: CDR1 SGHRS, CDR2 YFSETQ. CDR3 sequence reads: CASSLAGGGGTDTQYF. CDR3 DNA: TGCGCCAGCAGCTTGGCCGGCGGGGGGGGCACAGATACGCAGTATTTT.

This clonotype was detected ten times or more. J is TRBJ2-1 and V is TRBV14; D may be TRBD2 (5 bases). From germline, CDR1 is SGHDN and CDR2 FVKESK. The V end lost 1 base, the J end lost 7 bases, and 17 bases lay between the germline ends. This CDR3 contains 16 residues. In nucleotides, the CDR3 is TGTGCCAGCAGCCAAGTGGCGGGCATGGGGATAAATGAGCAGTTCTTC. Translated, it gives CASSQVAGMGINEQFF. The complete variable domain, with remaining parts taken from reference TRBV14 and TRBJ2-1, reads EAGVTQFPSHSVIEKGQTVTLRCDPISGHDNLYWYRRVMGKEIKFLLHFVKESKQDESGMPNNRFLAERTGGTYSTLKVQPAELEDSGVYFCASSQVAGMGINEQFFGPGTRLTVL.

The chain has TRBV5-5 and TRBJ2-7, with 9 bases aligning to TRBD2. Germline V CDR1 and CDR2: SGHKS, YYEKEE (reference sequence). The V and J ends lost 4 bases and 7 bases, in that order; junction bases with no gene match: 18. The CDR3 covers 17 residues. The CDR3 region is CASSLRRGLALDGEQYF. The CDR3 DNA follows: TGTGCCAGCAGCCTCAGAAGGGGACTAGCTCTCGATGGGGAGCAGTACTTC.

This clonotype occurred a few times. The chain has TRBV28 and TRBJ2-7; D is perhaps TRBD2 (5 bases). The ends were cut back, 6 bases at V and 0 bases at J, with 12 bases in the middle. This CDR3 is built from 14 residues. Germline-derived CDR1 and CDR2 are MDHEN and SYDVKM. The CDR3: CASRLAPSSYEQYF. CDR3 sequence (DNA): TGTGCCAGCAGATTAGCGCCCAGCTCCTACGAGCAGTACTTC.

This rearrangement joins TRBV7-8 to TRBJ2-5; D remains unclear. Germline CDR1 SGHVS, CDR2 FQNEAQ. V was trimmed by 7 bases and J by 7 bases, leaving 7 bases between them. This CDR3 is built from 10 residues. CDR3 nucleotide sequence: TGTGCCAGCAACGACGGGACCCAGTACTTC. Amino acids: CASNDGTQYF.

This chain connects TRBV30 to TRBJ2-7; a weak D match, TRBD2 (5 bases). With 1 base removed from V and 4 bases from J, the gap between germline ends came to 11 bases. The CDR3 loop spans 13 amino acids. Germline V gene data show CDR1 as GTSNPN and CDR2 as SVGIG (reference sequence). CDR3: CAWSGTGKYEQYF. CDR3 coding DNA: TGTGCCTGGAGTGGAACCGGGAAGTACGAGCAGTACTTC.